These 2 T cell receptor beta chains came from one sample sequenced in a study of blood T cell repertoires in COVID-19. Only in-frame clones appear in the TCRdb table, and some are missing; sequencing was by immunoSEQ multiplex PCR. Altogether over 300,000 clones are present, around 83% being singletons, with the ten largest covering 1% to 1.5%. The sample taken for sequencing was peripheral blood. These receptors originate from a woman between 45 and 60 years old with acute or convalescent COVID-19.

Only a few counts were recorded for this clone. The same CDR3 can be traced to other DNA sequences in this sample. This chain links TRBV2 with TRBJ2-2; 7 bases are shared with TRBD1. Germline assignment: CDR1 SNHLY and CDR2 FYNNEI. V trimming: 6 bases; J trimming: 3 bases; junction bases outside the gene matches: 7. The length of the CDR3 is 15 residues. CDR3 in amino acids: CASSAQGFDTGELFF. The CDR3 region has the DNA TGTGCCAGCAGCGCACAGGGGTTCGACACCGGGGAGCTGTTTTTT.

The chain links TRBV19 to TRBJ1-1; a weak D match, TRBD1 (6 bases). CDR3 length: 15 amino acids. Trimming shortened V by 0 bases and J by 4 bases, and 12 bases separated the two germline ends. The germline V gene has CDR1 LNHDA and CDR2 SQIVND (reference sequence). The CDR3 DNA reads as TGTGCCAGTAGTATAGATTCAGGGGCCCGCACTGAAGCTTTCTTT. It specifies CASSIDSGARTEAFF.